Below are 25 T cell receptor beta chains sequenced from a single sample in a study of T cells in Graves' hyperthyroidism and ophthalmopathy. The TCR beta CDR3 regions underwent amplification using RNA transcripts as the source. HTBI primers were used for first-round RT-PCR of the TCR CDR3. TCRdb passed the multiplex PCR reads through MiXCR, listing each CDR3 protein once. Among some 740,000 distinct CDR3 sequences listed, approximately 14% were seen once. Sequencing was done on a sample of blood. Receptors were obtained from a woman aged 18-30 years with Graves' hyperthyroidism.

This clonotype was seen repeatedly, ten times or more. V usage is TRBV29-1 and J usage is TRBJ2-1; TRBD1 matches at 7 bases. There are 15 residues in the CDR3. CDR1 is SQVTM and CDR2 is ANQGSEA in the germline V gene. J was trimmed by 0 bases and V by 7 bases; bases with no gene match: 9. The CDR3 bases are TGCAGCGGTAAGACAGGGTCCGGCTCCTACAATGAGCAGTTCTTC. It is translated as CSGKTGSGSYNEQFF.

At least ten counts were recorded for this clonotype. The rearrangement links TRBV3-1 to TRBJ2-7; tentatively, D is TRBD2 (5 bases). Trimming removed 8 bases at V and 3 bases at J, with 14 bases between. The CDR3 is 13 amino acids. CDR1 and CDR2 from the germline V gene are LGHDT and YNNKEL (reference sequence). The CDR3 region has the DNA TGTGCCAGCGGCTCCGAACGGGGCTACGAGCAGTACTTC. This translates into CASGSERGYEQYF.

This chain uses TRBV7-9 with TRBJ2-7; the D is unclear. Trimming cost V 3 bases and J 0 bases, with 15 bases left between them. CDR1 SEHNR and CDR2 FQNEAQ come from the germline V gene (reference sequence). The CDR3 consists of 16 residues. The CDR3 loop is CASSFTLGSISYEQYF. DNA of the CDR3: TGTGCCAGCAGCTTTACCCTGGGGTCGATCTCCTACGAGCAGTACTTC.

The V and J genes are TRBV28 and TRBJ1-6; D is ambiguous. The CDR3 contains 12 residues. CDR1 and CDR2 from the germline V gene are MDHEN and SYDVKM. V was trimmed by 2 bases and J by 9 bases, leaving 5 bases between them. The CDR3 DNA reads TGTGCCAGCAGTTTAAACGGTTCACCCCTCCACTTT. Translation: CASSLNGSPLHF. Full variable domain (rest looked up from reference TRBV28 and TRBJ1-6): DVKVTQSSRYLVKRTGEKVFLECVQDMDHENMFWYRQDPGLGLRLIYFSYDVKMKEKGDIPEGYSVSREKKERFSLILESASTNQTSMYLCASSLNGSPLHFGNGTRLTVT.

The chain couples TRBV7-9 to TRBJ2-3, with 9 bases fitting TRBD2. Germline assignment: CDR1 SEHNR and CDR2 FQNEAQ (reference sequence). The junction had 18 bases not matched to a gene; V was cut back by 6 bases and J by 5 bases. The CDR3 has 18 residues. Here the CDR3 DNA reads TGTGCCAGCAGACAGACGCACCTGGCGGGAGGGCGGGGAGATACGCAGTATTTT. Amino acid sequence: CASRQTHLAGGRGDTQYF.

This sequence joins TRBV12-3 or TRBV12-4 and TRBJ1-2, with D hard to call. The germline V and J ends were trimmed by 5 bases and 1 base, with 8 bases remaining between them. This CDR3 has 13 amino acids. CDR3 amino acids: CASSPIGNYGYTF. CDR3 coding DNA: TGTGCCAGCAGTCCCATTGGTAACTATGGCTACACCTTC.

Ten or more counts support this clonotype. This sequence joins TRBV12-3 or TRBV12-4 and TRBJ1-5; D not certain. The CDR3 spans 14 residues. Deletions cut 6 bases from V and 3 bases from J, with 12 bases between. The CDR3 reads CASSVTRVNQPQHF. CDR3 bases: TGTGCCAGCAGCGTAACAAGGGTCAATCAGCCCCAGCATTTT.

The rearrangement links TRBV11-3 to TRBJ2-5, with TRBD2 identical over 9 bases. CDR1 is SGHNT, CDR2 YENEEA, per germline. This CDR3 contains 17 residues. V lost 5 bases and J lost 1; bases outside the gene matches: 11. In nucleotides, the CDR3 is TGTGCCAGCAGCCAAGGGCTGATAGCGGGAGCCCAAGAGACCCAGTACTTC. Its translation: CASSQGLIAGAQETQYF.

The J gene is TRBJ1-6, the V gene TRBV20-1; D uncertain. The V and J ends lost 0 bases and 7 bases respectively, with 19 bases between them. CDR1 is DFQATT and CDR2 is SNEGSKA in the germline V gene (reference sequence). CDR3 length: 17 amino acids. The CDR3 DNA follows: TGCAGTGCTAGAGATCTCTCAACCCCAACGACAAATTCACCCCTCCACTTT. Amino acids: CSARDLSTPTTNSPLHF.

This clonotype was detected ten times or more. In DNA, the CDR3 is TGTGCCTGGAGTGCCCAGGGCAACACTGAAGCTTTCTTT. As protein: CAWSAQGNTEAFF. J is TRBJ1-1 and V is TRBV30, with a weak D call TRBD1 (5 bases). The length of the CDR3 is 13 residues. V was trimmed by 1 base and J by 2 bases, leaving 8 bases between them. In germline, CDR1 is GTSNPN, CDR2 SVGIG (reference sequence).

Only a few counts were recorded for this clonotype. The missing conserved phenylalanine or tryptophan at the end of this CDR3 makes a read error likely. The chain uses TRBV9 and TRBJ1-1; D unclear. V lost 3 bases and J 0 bases, leaving 6 bases between the germline ends. Germline lookup yields CDR1 SGDLS and CDR2 YYNGEE. The CDR3 contains 13 residues. This chain's CDR3 is CASSATVNTEAFL. In DNA form, the CDR3 reads TGTGCCAGCAGCGCCACAGTGAACACTGAAGCTTTCCTT.

This clonotype has ten or more counts. This chain uses TRBV6-1 with TRBJ2-1, with TRBD1 identical over 12 bases. This CDR3 is 15 amino acids long. Germline-derived CDR1 and CDR2 are MNHNS and SASEGT. The ends lost 5 bases at V and 6 bases at J; junction bases unmatched: 5. CDR3 loop: CASSRDRGPVNEQFF. CDR3 coding DNA: TGTGCCAGCAGTCGGGACAGGGGGCCCGTCAATGAGCAGTTCTTC.

This clonotype turned up a few times. The chain carries TRBV18 and TRBJ1-1; TRBD1 matches at 10 bases. The CDR3 totals 15 residues. J lost 8 bases, V lost 2 bases, and 8 bases had no gene match. Germline loops: CDR1 KGHSH, CDR2 LQKENI. As DNA, the CDR3 is TGTGCCAGCTCACCAGAGGGGGACAGGGGTGGAGAAGCTTTCTTT. This codes for CASSPEGDRGGEAFF.

This clonotype occurred many times. This chain joins TRBV12-3 or TRBV12-4 and TRBJ2-3; D gene unclear. With 6 bases removed from V and 0 bases from J, the gap between germline ends came to 16 bases. CDR3 length: 16 residues. This CDR3 reads CASSTGIRTSTDTQYF. CDR3 sequence (DNA): TGTGCCAGCAGCACCGGAATAAGAACTAGCACAGATACGCAGTATTTT.

This clonotype was picked up a small number of times. This chain links TRBV3-1 with TRBJ2-2; 8 bases agree with TRBD2. Trimming at V came to 5 bases and at J to 1 base, leaving 9 bases not matched to a gene. The CDR3 is 17 residues long. Germline V gene sequence: CDR1 LGHDT, CDR2 YNNKEL (reference sequence). CDR3 sequence reads: CASSDWGSGMNTGELFF. CDR3 DNA sequence: TGTGCCAGCAGCGATTGGGGTAGCGGGATGAACACCGGGGAGCTGTTTTTT.

This clonotype was counted between two and nine times. With a much larger clone just one base away, this may be a read error. CDR3 bases: TGTGCCAGCAGGCCGGGACGGATGAACACTGAAGCTTTCTTT. Residues: CASRPGRMNTEAFF. This rearrangement joins TRBV7-8 to TRBJ1-1; the D gene is possibly TRBD1 (5 bases). The germline gives CDR1 SGHVS, CDR2 FQNEAQ. V was trimmed by 6 bases and J by 0 bases, leaving 11 bases between them. This CDR3 is built from 14 residues.

In this sample, this clonotype turned up a few times. The V call is TRBV7-3, the J call TRBJ2-1, with TRBD2 identical over 8 bases. The germline gives CDR1 SGHTA, CDR2 FQGTGA. V lost 2 bases, J lost 6 bases, and 3 bases stayed unmatched. CDR3 length equals 14 residues. This chain's CDR3 is CASSLDGRANEQFF. In DNA form, the CDR3 reads TGTGCCAGCAGCTTAGACGGGAGGGCCAATGAGCAGTTCTTC.

This clonotype came up a few times. V usage is TRBV5-5 and J usage is TRBJ1-5; 9 bases are shared with TRBD1. Germline V gene lookup returns CDR1 SGHKS and CDR2 YYEKEE (reference sequence). V lost 0 bases and J lost 4; bases outside the gene matches: 8. CDR3 length equals 17 residues. In DNA form, the CDR3 reads TGTGCCAGCAGCTTGGCAGTTTTGGGACAGGGAAATCAGCCCCAGCATTTT. Its protein product is CASSLAVLGQGNQPQHF. Looking up the rest from reference TRBV5-5 and TRBJ1-5 gives the full variable domain: DAGVTQSPTHLIKTRGQQVTLRCSPISGHKSVSWYQQVLGQGPQFIFQYYEKEERGRGNFPDRFSARQFPNYSSELNVNALLLGDSALYLCASSLAVLGQGNQPQHFGDGTRLSIL.

Only one count was recorded for this clonotype. The J gene is TRBJ1-2, the V gene TRBV29-1, with 10 bases that match TRBD1. V lost 6 bases to trimming and J lost 4 bases; unmatched junction nucleotides: 5. Germline CDR1 reads SQVTM; CDR2 reads ANQGSEA. This CDR3 has 13 amino acids. For the CDR3, the DNA is TGCAGCGTAGGGACAGGGGAGGCCTATGGCTACACCTTC. It yields the protein CSVGTGEAYGYTF.

This clonotype was counted at least ten times. The chain has TRBV3-1 and TRBJ2-1; 14 bases align to TRBD2. Germline-derived CDR1 and CDR2 are LGHDT and YNNKEL (reference sequence). This CDR3 has 16 amino acids. V trimming: 4 bases; J trimming: 8 bases; junction bases outside the gene matches: 7. The CDR3 bases are TGTGCCAGCAGCCGACTAGCGGGAGGGCCTGGGGATGAGCAGTTCTTC. Translation: CASSRLAGGPGDEQFF.

This clonotype was recorded many times. This chain joins TRBV2 and TRBJ2-7; 9 bases agree with TRBD2. Trimming removed 8 bases from V and 5 bases from J; junction bases left unmatched: 4. The CDR3 is made up of 12 amino acids. Germline lookup yields CDR1 SNHLY and CDR2 FYNNEI. As DNA, the CDR3 is TGTGCCAGCGAACTAGCGGGTCACGAGCAGTACTTC. This codes for CASELAGHEQYF.

About this clonotype itself: One end of the junction does not line up with germline, which may come from a read error. J is TRBJ1-5 and V is TRBV7-2; D call uncertain. This CDR3 spans 13 amino acids. Germline loops: CDR1 SGHTA, CDR2 FQGNSA. The DNA for the CDR3 is TGTGCCAGCAGCTTCGGAAGTAGTCAGCCCCGGCACTTT. Encoded protein: CASSFGSSQPRHF.

This clonotype came up a few times. This chain connects TRBV6-1 to TRBJ1-4; D not certain. This CDR3 region has 15 residues. The germline V and J ends were trimmed by 3 bases and 6 bases, with 14 bases remaining between them. Germline-derived CDR1 and CDR2 are MNHNS and SASEGT. The CDR3 loop reads CASSDQGTRYEKLFF. CDR3 sequence (DNA): TGTGCCAGCAGTGACCAAGGAACCCGCTATGAAAAACTGTTTTTT.

The genes are TRBV3-1 and TRBJ1-1, with 7 bases matching TRBD1. Trimming cost V 6 bases and J 5 bases; bases outside gene matches: 12. Germline values: CDR1 LGHDT, CDR2 YNNKEL (reference sequence). CDR3 length equals 15 residues. CDR3 nucleotide sequence: TGTGCCAGCAGTCGATGGAACAGGGGTAAGACTGAAGCTTTCTTT. Translated: CASSRWNRGKTEAFF.

The sample holds many counts of this clonotype. The J gene is TRBJ2-3, the V gene TRBV13; no firm D call. The germline V gene has CDR1 PRHDT and CDR2 FYEKMQ (reference sequence). Deletions cut 4 bases from V and 4 bases from J, with 6 bases between. This CDR3 has 12 residues. CDR3 sequence (DNA): TGTGCCAGCAGCTCGACACCAGATACGCAGTATTTT. This gives the protein CASSSTPDTQYF.